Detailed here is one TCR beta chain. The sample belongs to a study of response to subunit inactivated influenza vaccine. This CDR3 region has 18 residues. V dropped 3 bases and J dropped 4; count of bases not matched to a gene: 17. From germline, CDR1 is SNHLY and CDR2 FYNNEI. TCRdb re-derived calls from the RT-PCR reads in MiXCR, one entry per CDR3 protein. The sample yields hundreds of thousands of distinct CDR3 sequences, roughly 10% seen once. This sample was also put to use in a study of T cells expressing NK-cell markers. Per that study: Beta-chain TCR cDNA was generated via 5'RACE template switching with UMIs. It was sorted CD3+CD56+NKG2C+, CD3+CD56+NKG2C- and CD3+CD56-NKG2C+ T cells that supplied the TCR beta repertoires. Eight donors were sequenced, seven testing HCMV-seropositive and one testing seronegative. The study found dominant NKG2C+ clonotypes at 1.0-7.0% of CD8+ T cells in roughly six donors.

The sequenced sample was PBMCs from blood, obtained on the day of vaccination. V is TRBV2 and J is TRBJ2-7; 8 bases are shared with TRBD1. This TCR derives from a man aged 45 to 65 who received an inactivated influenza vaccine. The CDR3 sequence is CASSDSRVQGDPAYEQYF. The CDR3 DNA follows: TGTGCCAGCAGTGATTCACGGGTACAGGGGGATCCGGCGTACGAGCAGTACTTC. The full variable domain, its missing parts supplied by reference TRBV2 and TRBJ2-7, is EPEVTQTPSHQVTQMGQEVILRCVPISNHLYFYWYRQILGQKVEFLVSFYNNEISEKSEIFDDQFSVERPDGSNFTLKIRSTKLEDSAMYFCASSDSRVQGDPAYEQYFGPGTRLTVT.